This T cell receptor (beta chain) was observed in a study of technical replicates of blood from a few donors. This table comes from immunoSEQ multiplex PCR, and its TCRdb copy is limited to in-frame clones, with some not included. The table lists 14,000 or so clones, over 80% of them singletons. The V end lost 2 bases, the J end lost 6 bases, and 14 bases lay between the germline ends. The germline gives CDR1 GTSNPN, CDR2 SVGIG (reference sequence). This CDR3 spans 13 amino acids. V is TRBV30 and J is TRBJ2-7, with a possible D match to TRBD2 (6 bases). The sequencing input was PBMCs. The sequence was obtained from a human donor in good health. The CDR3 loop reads CAWSRGTRGEQYF. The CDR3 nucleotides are TGTGCCTGGAGTCGCGGGACTCGGGGCGAGCAGTACTTC.